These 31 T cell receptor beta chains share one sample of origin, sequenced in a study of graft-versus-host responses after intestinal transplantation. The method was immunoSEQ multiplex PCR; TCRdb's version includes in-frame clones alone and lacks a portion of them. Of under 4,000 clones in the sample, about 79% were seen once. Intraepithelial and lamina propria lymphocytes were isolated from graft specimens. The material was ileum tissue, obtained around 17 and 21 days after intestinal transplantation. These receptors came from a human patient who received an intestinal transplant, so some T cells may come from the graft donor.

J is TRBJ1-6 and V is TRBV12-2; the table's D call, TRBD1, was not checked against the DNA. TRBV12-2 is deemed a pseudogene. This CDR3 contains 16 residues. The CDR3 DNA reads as TGTGCAAGTCGAAATTCAAAGGGGGACTATAATTCACCCCTCCACTTT. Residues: CASRNSKGDYNSPLHF.

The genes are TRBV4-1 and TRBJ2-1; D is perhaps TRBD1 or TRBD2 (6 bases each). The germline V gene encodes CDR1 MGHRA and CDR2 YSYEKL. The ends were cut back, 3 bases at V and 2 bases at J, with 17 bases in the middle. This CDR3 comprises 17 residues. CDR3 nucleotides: TGCGCCAGCAGCCAGGGGGGACACGGGGGCGCCTACAATGAGCAGTTCTTC. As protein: CASSQGGHGGAYNEQFF.

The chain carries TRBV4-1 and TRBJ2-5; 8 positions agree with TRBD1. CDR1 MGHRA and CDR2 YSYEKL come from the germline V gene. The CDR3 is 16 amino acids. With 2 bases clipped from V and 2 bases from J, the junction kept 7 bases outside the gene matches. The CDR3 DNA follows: TGCGCCAGCAGCCAAACGACAGGGGCATGGCAAGAGACCCAGTACTTC. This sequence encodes CASSQTTGAWQETQYF.

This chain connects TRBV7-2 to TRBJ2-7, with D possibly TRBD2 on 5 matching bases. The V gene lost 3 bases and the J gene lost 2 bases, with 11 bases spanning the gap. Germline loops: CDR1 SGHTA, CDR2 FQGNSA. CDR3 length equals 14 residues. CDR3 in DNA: TGTGCCAGCAGCTTCACGGGGTCAGCCTACGAGCAGTACTTC. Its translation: CASSFTGSAYEQYF.

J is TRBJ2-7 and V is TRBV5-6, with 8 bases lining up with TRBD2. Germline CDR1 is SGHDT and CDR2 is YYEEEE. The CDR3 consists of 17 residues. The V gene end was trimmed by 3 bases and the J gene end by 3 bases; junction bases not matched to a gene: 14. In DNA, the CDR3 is TGTGCCAGCAGCTCGCCGGGGCCCAGCGGGGGAATCTACGAGCAGTACTTC. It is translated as CASSSPGPSGGIYEQYF.

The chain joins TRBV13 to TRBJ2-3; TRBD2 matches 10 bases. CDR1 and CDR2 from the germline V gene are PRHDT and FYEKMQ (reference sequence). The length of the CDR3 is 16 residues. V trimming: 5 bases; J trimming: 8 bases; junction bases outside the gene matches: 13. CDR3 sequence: CASSPWGAGGPGTQYF. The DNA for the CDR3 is TGTGCCAGCAGCCCCTGGGGAGCGGGGGGGCCGGGTACGCAGTATTTT.

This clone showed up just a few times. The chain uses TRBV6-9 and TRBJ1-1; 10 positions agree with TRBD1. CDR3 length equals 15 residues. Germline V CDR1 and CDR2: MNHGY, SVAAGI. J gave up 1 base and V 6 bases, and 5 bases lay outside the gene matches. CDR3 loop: CASSQTGGANTEAFF. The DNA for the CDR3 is TGTGCCAGCAGCCAGACAGGGGGCGCGAACACTGAAGCTTTCTTT.

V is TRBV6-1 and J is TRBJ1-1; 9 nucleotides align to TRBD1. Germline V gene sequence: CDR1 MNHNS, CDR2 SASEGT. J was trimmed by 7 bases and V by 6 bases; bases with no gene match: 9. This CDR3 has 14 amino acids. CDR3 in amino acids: CASRNPTGGSEAFF. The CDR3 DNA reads TGTGCCAGCAGGAACCCGACAGGGGGGAGTGAAGCTTTCTTT.

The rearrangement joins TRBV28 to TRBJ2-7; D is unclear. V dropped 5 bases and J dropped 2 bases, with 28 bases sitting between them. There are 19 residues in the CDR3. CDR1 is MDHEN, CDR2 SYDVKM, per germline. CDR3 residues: CASSQRATRQPSPPYEQYF. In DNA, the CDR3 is TGTGCCAGCAGTCAGAGAGCTACCAGGCAGCCAAGTCCCCCCTACGAGCAGTACTTC. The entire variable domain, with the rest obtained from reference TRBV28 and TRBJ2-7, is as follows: DVKVTQSSRYLVKRTGEKVFLECVQDMDHENMFWYRQDPGLGLRLIYFSYDVKMKEKGDIPEGYSVSREKKERFSLILESASTNQTSMYLCASSQRATRQPSPPYEQYFGPGTRLTVT.

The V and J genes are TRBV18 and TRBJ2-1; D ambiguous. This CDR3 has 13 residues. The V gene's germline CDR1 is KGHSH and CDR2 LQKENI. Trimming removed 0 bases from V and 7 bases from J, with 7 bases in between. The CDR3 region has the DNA TGTGCCAGCTCACCACCGTCAAGGAATGAGCAGTTCTTC. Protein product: CASSPPSRNEQFF.

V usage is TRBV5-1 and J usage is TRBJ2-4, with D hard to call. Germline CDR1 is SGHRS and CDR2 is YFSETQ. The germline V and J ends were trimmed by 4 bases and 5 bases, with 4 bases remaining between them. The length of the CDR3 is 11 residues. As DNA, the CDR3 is TGCGCCAGCAGCCTTCAAAACATTCAGTACTTC. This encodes CASSLQNIQYF.

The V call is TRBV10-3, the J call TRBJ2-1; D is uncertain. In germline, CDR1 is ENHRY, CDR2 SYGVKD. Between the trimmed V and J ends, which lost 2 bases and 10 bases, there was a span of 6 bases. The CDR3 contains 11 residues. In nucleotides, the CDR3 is TGTGCCATCAGTGAGCTATACGAGCAGTTCTTC. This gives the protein CAISELYEQFF.

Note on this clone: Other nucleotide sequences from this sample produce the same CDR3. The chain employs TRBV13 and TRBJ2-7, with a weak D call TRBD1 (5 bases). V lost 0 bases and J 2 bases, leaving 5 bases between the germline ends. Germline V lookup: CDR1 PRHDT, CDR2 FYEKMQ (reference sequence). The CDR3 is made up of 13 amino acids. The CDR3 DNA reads TGTGCCAGCAGCTTAGGGACAGCCTACGAGCAGTACTTC. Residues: CASSLGTAYEQYF.

The CDR3 DNA reads as TGTGCCAGCAGTTCATACCTGGGTCCGGGACAGGGGAACTATGGCTACACCTTC. It encodes CASSSYLGPGQGNYGYTF. The genes are TRBV27 and TRBJ1-2; 10 bases are shared with TRBD1. The germline V gene encodes CDR1 MNHEY and CDR2 SMNVEV (reference sequence). V gave up 4 bases and J gave up 2 bases; unmatched junction bases: 13. This CDR3 comprises 18 residues.

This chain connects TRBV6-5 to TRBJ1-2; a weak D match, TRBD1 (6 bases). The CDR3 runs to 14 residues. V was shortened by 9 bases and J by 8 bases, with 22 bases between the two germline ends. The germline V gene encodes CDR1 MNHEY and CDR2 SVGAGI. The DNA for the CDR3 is TGTGCCAGGTTTATGGCGGACAGCCGGTGCGGCTACACCTTC. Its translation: CARFMADSRCGYTF.

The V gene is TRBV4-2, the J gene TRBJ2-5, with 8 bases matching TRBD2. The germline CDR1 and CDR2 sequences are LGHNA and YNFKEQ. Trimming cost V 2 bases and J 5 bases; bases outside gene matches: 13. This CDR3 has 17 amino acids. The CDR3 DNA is TGTGCCAGCAGCCAAACCGCCGGGGGGGGCGTACGGGAGACCCAGTACTTC. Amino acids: CASSQTAGGGVRETQYF.

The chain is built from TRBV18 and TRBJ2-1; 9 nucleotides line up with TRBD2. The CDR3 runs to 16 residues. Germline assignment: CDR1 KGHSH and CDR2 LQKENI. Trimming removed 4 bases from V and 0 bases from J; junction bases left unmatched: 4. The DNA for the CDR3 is TGTGCCAGCTCACTCTATAGCGGGAGCTCCTACAATGAGCAGTTCTTC. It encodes CASSLYSGSSYNEQFF.

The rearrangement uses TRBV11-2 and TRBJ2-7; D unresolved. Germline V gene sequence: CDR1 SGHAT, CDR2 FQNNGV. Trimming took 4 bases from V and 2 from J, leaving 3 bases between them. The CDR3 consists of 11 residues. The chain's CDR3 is CASSSAYEQYF. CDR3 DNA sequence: TGTGCCAGCAGCTCCGCCTACGAGCAGTACTTC.

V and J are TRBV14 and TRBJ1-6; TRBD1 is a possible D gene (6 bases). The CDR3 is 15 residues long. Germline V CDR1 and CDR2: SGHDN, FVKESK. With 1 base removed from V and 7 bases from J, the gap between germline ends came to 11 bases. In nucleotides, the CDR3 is TGTGCCAGCAGCCAAGCCAGGGGAGGCAATTCACCCCTCCACTTT. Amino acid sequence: CASSQARGGNSPLHF.

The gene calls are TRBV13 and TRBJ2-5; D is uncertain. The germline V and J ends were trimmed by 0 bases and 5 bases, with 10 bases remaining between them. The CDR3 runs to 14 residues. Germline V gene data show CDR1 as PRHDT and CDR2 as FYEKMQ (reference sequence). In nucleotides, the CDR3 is TGTGCCAGCAGCTTAGGGGGCTCCCGTGAGACCCAGTACTTC. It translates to CASSLGGSRETQYF.

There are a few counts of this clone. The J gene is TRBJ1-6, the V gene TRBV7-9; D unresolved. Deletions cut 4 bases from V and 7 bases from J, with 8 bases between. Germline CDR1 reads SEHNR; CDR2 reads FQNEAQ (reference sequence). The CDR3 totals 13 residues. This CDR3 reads CASSYSGNSPLHF. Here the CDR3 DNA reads TGTGCCAGCAGCTACAGTGGCAATTCACCCCTCCACTTT. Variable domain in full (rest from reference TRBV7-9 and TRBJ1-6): DTGVSQNPRHKITKRGQNVTFRCDPISEHNRLYWYRQTLGQGPEFLTYFQNEAQLEKSRLLSDRFSAERPKGSFSTLEIQRTEQGDSAMYLCASSYSGNSPLHFGNGTRLTVT.

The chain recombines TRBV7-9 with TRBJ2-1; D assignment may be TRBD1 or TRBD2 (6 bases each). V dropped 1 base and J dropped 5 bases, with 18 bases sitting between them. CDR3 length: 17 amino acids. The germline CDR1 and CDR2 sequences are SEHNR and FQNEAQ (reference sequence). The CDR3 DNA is TGTGCCAGCAGCTTAGGGACCCTGACGGGGGCTCACAATGAGCAGTTCTTC. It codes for CASSLGTLTGAHNEQFF.

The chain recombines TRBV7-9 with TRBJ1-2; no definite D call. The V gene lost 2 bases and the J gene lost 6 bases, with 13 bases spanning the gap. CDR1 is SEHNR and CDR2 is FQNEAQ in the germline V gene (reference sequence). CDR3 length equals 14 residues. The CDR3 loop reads CASSLLGREDGYTF. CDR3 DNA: TGTGCCAGCAGCTTACTCGGGAGGGAGGATGGCTACACCTTC.

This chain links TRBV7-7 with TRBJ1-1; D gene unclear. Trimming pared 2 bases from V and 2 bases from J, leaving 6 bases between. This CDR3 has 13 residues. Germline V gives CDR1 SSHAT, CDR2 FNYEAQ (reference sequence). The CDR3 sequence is CASSLQENTEAFF. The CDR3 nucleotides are TGTGCCAGCAGCTTACAGGAAAACACTGAAGCTTTCTTT.

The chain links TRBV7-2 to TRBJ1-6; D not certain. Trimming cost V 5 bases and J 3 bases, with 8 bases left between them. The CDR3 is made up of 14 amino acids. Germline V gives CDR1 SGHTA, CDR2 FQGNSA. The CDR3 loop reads CASSLNHYNSPLHF. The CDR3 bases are TGTGCCAGCAGCCTAAATCACTATAATTCACCCCTCCACTTT.

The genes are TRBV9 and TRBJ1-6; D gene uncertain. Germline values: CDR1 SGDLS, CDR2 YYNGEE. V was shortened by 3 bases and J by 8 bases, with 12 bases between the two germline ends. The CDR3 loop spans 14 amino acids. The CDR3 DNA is TGTGCCAGCAGCGAGGGTCTGTTCGATTCACCCCTCCACTTT. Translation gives CASSEGLFDSPLHF.

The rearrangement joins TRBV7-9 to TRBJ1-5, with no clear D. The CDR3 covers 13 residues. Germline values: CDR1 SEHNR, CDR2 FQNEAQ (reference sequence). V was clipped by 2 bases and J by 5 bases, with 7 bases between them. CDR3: CASSLWDDQPQHF. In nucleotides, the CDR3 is TGTGCCAGCAGCTTATGGGATGATCAGCCCCAGCATTTT.

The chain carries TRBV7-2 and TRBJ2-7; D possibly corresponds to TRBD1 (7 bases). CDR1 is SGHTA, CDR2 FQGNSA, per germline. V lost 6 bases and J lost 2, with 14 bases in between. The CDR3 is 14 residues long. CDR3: CASRRRDSTYEQYF. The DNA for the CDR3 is TGTGCCAGCAGGCGGAGGGACAGTACCTACGAGCAGTACTTC.

The CDR3 region is CASSLGRGNQPQHF. The CDR3 coding sequence is TGTGCCAGCAGTTTGGGGAGAGGGAATCAGCCCCAGCATTTT. This chain links TRBV6-5 with TRBJ1-5, with D uncertain. CDR1 is MNHEY, CDR2 SVGAGI, per germline. The CDR3 extends over 14 amino acids. Trimming took off 4 bases at V and 4 bases at J, with 11 bases between the two ends.

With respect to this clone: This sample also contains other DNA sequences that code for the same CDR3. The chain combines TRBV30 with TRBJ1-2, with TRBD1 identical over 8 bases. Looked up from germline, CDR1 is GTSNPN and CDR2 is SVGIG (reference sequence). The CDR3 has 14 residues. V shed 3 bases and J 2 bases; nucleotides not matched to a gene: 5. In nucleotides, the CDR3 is TGTGCCTGGAGGGCGCGACAGGGGAACTATGGCTACACCTTC. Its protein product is CAWRARQGNYGYTF. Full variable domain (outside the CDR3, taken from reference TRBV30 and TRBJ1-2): SQTIHQWPATLVQPVGSPLSLECTVEGTSNPNLYWYRQAAGRGLQLLFYSVGIGQISSEVPQNLSASRPQDRQFILSSKKLLLSDSGFYLCAWRARQGNYGYTFGSGTRLTVV.

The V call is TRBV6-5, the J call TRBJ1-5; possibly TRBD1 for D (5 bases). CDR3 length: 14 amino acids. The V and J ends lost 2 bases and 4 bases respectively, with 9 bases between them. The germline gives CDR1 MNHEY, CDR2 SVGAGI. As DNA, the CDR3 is TGTGCCAGCAGTTACCGACAGTCGAATCAGCCCCAGCATTTT. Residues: CASSYRQSNQPQHF.